The 12 T cell receptor beta chains below all came from one sample that was sequenced in a study of beta chain features in type 1 diabetes. Study-wide results and limits: Among patients with Type 1 diabetes, TCRB CDR3s were moderately but significantly shorter in every one of the four CD4+ subsets.

These receptors lack a known antigen. Expressed TCRB transcripts were sequenced after all isolated RNA was converted to cDNA. The assay was immunoSEQ multiplex PCR, and TCRdb's table has in-frame clones only and misses some. The repertoire holds 600,000 or so clones, with around 12% as singletons. Sequenced: naive CD4+ T cells from blood. The receptors were gathered from a man aged 25 to 40 with type 1 diabetes.

The chain links TRBV18 to TRBJ1-2; 7 nucleotides match TRBD1. The length of the CDR3 is 17 residues. V shed 2 bases and J 4 bases; nucleotides not matched to a gene: 13. The germline V gene encodes CDR1 KGHSH and CDR2 LQKENI. The CDR3 protein is CASSPSGDSLSTYGYTF. The CDR3 bases are TGTGCCAGCTCACCATCGGGGGACAGTCTCTCCACCTATGGCTACACCTTC.

The chain links TRBV18 to TRBJ2-1; maybe TRBD2 (5 bases). V dropped 3 bases and J dropped 9 bases, with 18 bases sitting between them. Germline V gene lookup returns CDR1 KGHSH and CDR2 LQKENI. This CDR3 is 15 amino acids long. The CDR3 DNA is TGTGCCAGCTCACCGGCTGACTGGCAGGCGGGTGAGCAGTTCTTC. This codes for CASSPADWQAGEQFF.

The chain joins TRBV7-2 to TRBJ2-7; no clear D gene. Germline values: CDR1 SGHTA, CDR2 FQGNSA. Trimming removed 3 bases from V and 4 bases from J, with 7 bases in between. The CDR3 consists of 12 residues. This CDR3 reads CASSLRLYEQYF. For the CDR3, the DNA is TGTGCCAGCAGCTTGCGCCTGTACGAGCAGTACTTC.

The chain recombines TRBV7-2 with TRBJ2-7, with TRBD1 identical over 7 bases. The CDR3 is 15 residues long. Germline V gives CDR1 SGHTA, CDR2 FQGNSA. The ends lost 1 base at V and 3 bases at J; junction bases unmatched: 6. Here the CDR3 DNA reads TGTGCCAGCAGCTTAGTAGGGACAGAGTACTACGAGCAGTACTTC. Its protein is CASSLVGTEYYEQYF.

This sequence joins TRBV5-4 and TRBJ2-7; D is unresolved. The CDR3 runs 12 residues. The germline gives CDR1 SGHNT, CDR2 YYREEE (reference sequence). V lost 0 bases and J lost 3, with 4 bases in between. The DNA of the CDR3 is TGTGCCAGCAGCTTGGGTGTCTACGAGCAGTACTTC. Translated, it gives CASSLGVYEQYF.

This clone came up a few times. The V and J genes are TRBV9 and TRBJ2-2; D gene uncertain. Trimming removed 0 bases at V and 5 bases at J, with 5 bases between. Germline CDR1 and CDR2: SGDLS and YYNGEE. The CDR3 runs to 13 residues. The CDR3 loop reads CASSVAVTGELFF. For the CDR3, the DNA is TGTGCCAGCAGCGTAGCCGTGACCGGGGAGCTGTTTTTT.

Note on this clone: Other DNA sequences in the sample encode the same CDR3. The genes are TRBV7-9 and TRBJ2-7, with D tentatively TRBD1 (5 bases). CDR3 size: 12 residues. V lost 5 bases and J lost 5, with 10 bases in between. The germline CDR1 and CDR2 sequences are SEHNR and FQNEAQ (reference sequence). CDR3 in amino acids: CASSLQGDEQYF. DNA of the CDR3: TGTGCCAGCAGCCTCCAAGGGGACGAGCAGTACTTC. Drawing the rest from reference TRBV7-9 and TRBJ2-7, the complete variable domain is DTGVSQNPRHKITKRGQNVTFRCDPISEHNRLYWYRQTLGQGPEFLTYFQNEAQLEKSRLLSDRFSAERPKGSFSTLEIQRTEQGDSAMYLCASSLQGDEQYFGPGTRLTVT.

This clone has only a few counts. The chain combines TRBV6-5 with TRBJ1-1, with D tentatively TRBD1 (6 bases). Germline V gene lookup returns CDR1 MNHEY and CDR2 SVGAGI. V was shortened by 8 bases and J by 2 bases, with 12 bases between the two germline ends. The CDR3 covers 13 residues. CDR3 region: CASFGTFNTEAFF. The CDR3 DNA follows: TGTGCCAGCTTCGGGACATTCAACACTGAAGCTTTCTTT.

The gene calls are TRBV7-2 and TRBJ2-7, with D uncertain. V was trimmed by 2 bases and J by 6 bases, leaving 17 bases between them. CDR1 and CDR2 from the germline V gene are SGHTA and FQGNSA. CDR3 size: 15 residues. The CDR3 sequence: CASSLKIHKGGEQYF. The DNA of the CDR3 is TGTGCCAGCAGCTTAAAGATCCACAAGGGCGGCGAGCAGTACTTC. Based on the CDR3 plus reference TRBV7-2 and TRBJ2-7, the full variable domain is GAGVSQSPSNKVTEKGKDVELRCDPISGHTALYWYRQSLGQGLEFLIYFQGNSAPDKSGLPSDRFSAERTGGSVSTLTIQRTQQEDSAVYLCASSLKIHKGGEQYFGPGTRLTVT.

In its sample, this clone was seen a few times. The V call is TRBV5-4, the J call TRBJ1-2; 9 bases map to TRBD1. The length of the CDR3 is 16 residues. V was clipped by 2 bases and J by 6 bases; unmatched bases: 11. Per the germline V gene, CDR1 is SGHNT and CDR2 is YYREEE (reference sequence). In DNA, the CDR3 is TGTGCCAGCAGCTTAGTAGCTCGGACAGGGGAACATGGCTACACCTTC. It yields the protein CASSLVARTGEHGYTF.

V gene TRBV15 combines with J gene TRBJ2-5; TRBD1 agrees at 8 bases. Per germline, CDR1 LNHNV and CDR2 YYDKDF (reference sequence). V trimming: 5 bases; J trimming: 2 bases; junction bases outside the gene matches: 1. The CDR3 totals 13 residues. CDR3 nucleotides: TGTGCCACCAGCGGGGACAGGCAAGAGACCCAGTACTTC. This codes for CATSGDRQETQYF.

The chain carries TRBV2 and TRBJ1-4; no definite D call. This CDR3 contains 13 residues. The germline V gene encodes CDR1 SNHLY and CDR2 FYNNEI. The germline V and J ends were trimmed by 4 bases and 7 bases, with 10 bases remaining between them. The CDR3 region has the DNA TGTGCCAGCAGTGTGTACGGGGTTGAAAAACTGTTTTTT. Encoded protein: CASSVYGVEKLFF.